The T cell receptor beta chain described here comes from a study of cytomegalovirus exposure and HLA in healthy donors. 60 Vbeta and 13 Jbeta primers were used in PCR. Data came from immunoSEQ multiplex PCR; TCRdb stores just in-frame clones and leaves some out. The sample comprises 150,000 or so clones, about 74% of which are singletons, and 10% to 15% rests with the top ten. This CDR3 is built from 13 residues. V was shortened by 7 bases and J by 7 bases, with 14 bases between the two germline ends. Germline-derived CDR1 and CDR2 are MNHEY and SVGAGI. Study-wide results and limits: A missense variant in DCLRE1C was later tied to TCR beta V- and J-gene trimming.

A note on this clone: The antigen remains undetermined.

J is TRBJ1-5 and V is TRBV6-5; possibly TRBD1 for D (6 bases). Sequencing used PBMCs. The receptor was derived from a man aged 40-50 years in good health and CMV-seropositive. CDR3 region: CASTQGSGQPQHF. In DNA form, the CDR3 reads TGTGCCAGCACCCAGGGGTCGGGACAGCCCCAGCATTTT.